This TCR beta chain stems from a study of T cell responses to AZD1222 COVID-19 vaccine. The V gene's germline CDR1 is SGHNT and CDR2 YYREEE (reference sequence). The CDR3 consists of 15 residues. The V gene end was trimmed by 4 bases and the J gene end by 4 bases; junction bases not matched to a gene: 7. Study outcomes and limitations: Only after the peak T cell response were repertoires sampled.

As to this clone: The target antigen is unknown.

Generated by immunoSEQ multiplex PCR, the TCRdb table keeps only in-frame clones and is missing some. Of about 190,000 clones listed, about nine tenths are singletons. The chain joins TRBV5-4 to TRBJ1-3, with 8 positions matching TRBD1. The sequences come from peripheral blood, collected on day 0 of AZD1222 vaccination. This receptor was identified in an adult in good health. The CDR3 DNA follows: TGTGCCAGCAGCCCCAGGGGGCGAGGAGGAAACACCATATATTTT. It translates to CASSPRGRGGNTIYF.